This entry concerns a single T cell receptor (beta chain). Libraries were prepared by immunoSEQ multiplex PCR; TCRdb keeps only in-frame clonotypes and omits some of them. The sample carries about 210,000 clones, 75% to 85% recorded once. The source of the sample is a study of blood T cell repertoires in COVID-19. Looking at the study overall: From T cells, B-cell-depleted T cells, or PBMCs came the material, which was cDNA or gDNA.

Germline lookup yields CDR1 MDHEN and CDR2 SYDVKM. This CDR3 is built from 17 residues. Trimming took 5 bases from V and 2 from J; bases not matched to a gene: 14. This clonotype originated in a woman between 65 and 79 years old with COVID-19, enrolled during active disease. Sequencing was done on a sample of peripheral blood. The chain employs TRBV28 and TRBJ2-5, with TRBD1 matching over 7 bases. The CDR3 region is CASSPLPSRGQQETQYF. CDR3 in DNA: TGTGCCAGCAGTCCACTACCATCGAGGGGACAGCAAGAGACCCAGTACTTC.